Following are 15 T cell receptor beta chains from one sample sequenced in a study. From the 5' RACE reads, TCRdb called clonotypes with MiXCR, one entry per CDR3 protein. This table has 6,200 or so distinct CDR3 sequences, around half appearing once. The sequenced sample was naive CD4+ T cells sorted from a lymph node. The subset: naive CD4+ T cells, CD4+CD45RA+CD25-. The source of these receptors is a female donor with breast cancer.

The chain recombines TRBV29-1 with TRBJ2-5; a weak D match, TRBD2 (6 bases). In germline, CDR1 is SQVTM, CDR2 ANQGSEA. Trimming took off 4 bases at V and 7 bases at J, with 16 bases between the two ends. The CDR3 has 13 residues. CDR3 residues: CSVGYRQGGTQYF. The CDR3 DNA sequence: TGCAGCGTTGGGTATCGCCAGGGAGGGACCCAGTACTTC.

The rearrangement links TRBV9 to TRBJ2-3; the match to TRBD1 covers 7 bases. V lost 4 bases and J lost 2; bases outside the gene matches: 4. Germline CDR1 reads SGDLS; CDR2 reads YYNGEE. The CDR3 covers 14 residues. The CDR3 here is CASSPGQLTDTQYF. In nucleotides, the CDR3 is TGTGCCAGCAGCCCGGGACAGCTCACAGATACGCAGTATTTT. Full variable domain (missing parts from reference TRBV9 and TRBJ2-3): DSGVTQTPKHLITATGQRVTLRCSPRSGDLSVYWYQQSLDQGLQFLIQYYNGEERAKGNILERFSAQQFPDLHSELNLSSLELGDSALYFCASSPGQLTDTQYFGPGTRLTVL.

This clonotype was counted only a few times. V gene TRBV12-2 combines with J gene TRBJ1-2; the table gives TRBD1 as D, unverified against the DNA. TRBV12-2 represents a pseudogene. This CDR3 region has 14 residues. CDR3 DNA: TGTGCAAGTCGCTTAGCGCAGACAGGGGGCGGCTACACCTTC. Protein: CASRLAQTGGGYTF.

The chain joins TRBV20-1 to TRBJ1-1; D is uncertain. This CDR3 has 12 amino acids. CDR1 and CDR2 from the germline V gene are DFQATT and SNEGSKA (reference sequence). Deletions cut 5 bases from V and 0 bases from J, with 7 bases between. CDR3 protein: CSASNMNTEAFF. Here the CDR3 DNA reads TGCAGTGCTTCGAATATGAACACTGAAGCTTTCTTT.

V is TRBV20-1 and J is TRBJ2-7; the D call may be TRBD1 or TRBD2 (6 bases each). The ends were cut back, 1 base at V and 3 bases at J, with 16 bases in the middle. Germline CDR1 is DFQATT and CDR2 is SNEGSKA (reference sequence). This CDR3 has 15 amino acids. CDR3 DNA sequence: TGCAGTGCTAGAGTGGAGGGGACAAACTTCTACGAGCAGTACTTC. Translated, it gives CSARVEGTNFYEQYF.

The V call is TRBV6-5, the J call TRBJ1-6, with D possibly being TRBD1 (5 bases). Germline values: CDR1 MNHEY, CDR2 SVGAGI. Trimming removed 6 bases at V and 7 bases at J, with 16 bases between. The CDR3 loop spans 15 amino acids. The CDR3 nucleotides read TGTGCCAGCAGCCGAGGTTGGGACTTAAATTCACCCCTCCACTTT. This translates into CASSRGWDLNSPLHF.

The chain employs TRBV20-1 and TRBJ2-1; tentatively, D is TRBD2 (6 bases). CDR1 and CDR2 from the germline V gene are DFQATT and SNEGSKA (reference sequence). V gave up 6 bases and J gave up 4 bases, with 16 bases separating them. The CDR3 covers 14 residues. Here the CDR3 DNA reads TGCAGTGCCGTTGGAACTAGCCGATACAATGAGCAGTTCTTC. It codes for CSAVGTSRYNEQFF.

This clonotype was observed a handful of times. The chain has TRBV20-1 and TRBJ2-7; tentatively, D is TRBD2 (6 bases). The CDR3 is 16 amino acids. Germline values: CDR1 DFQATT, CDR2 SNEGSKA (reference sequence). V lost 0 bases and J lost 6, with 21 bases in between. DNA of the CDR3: TGCAGTGCTAGAGACATAGGGCGGAGGGGTTTAAGCGAGCAGTACTTC. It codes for CSARDIGRRGLSEQYF.

In DNA, the CDR3 is TGTGCCAGCAGCGCAGACGGAGAAACCGGGGAGCTGTTTTTT. It translates to CASSADGETGELFF. This chain links TRBV12-3 or TRBV12-4 with TRBJ2-2; D is uncertain. The ends were cut back, 6 bases at V and 5 bases at J, with 13 bases in the middle. The CDR3 spans 14 residues.

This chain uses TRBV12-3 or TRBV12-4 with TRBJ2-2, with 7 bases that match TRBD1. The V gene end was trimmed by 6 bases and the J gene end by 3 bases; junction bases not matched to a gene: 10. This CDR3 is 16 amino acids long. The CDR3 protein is CASSPDRAGDTGELFF. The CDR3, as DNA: TGTGCCAGCAGCCCAGACAGGGCGGGTGACACCGGGGAGCTGTTTTTT.

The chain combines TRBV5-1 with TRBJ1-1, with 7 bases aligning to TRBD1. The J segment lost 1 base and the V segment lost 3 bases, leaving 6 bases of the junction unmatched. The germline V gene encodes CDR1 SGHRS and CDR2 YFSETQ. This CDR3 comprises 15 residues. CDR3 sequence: CASSSMGQRNTEAFF. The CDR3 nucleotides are TGCGCCAGCAGCTCGATGGGACAGAGGAACACTGAAGCTTTCTTT.

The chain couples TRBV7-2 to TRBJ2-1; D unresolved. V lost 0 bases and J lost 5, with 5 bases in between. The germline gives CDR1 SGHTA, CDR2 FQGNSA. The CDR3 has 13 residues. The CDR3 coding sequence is TGTGCCAGCAGCTTAGCGATGGACAATGAGCAGTTCTTC. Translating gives CASSLAMDNEQFF. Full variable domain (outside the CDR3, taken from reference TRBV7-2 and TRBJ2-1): GAGVSQSPSNKVTEKGKDVELRCDPISGHTALYWYRQSLGQGLEFLIYFQGNSAPDKSGLPSDRFSAERTGGSVSTLTIQRTQQEDSAVYLCASSLAMDNEQFFGPGTRLTVL.

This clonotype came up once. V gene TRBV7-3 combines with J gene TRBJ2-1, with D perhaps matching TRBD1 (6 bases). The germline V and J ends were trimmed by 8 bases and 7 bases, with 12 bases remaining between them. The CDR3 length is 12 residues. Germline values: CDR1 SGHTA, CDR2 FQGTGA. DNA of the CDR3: TGTGCCAGCGACAGGTCCCGAAATGAGCAGTTCTTC. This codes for CASDRSRNEQFF. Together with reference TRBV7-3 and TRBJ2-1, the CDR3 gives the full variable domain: GAGVSQTPSNKVTEKGKYVELRCDPISGHTALYWYRQSLGQGPEFLIYFQGTGAADDSGLPNDRFFAVRPEGSVSTLKIQRTERGDSAVYLCASDRSRNEQFFGPGTRLTVL.

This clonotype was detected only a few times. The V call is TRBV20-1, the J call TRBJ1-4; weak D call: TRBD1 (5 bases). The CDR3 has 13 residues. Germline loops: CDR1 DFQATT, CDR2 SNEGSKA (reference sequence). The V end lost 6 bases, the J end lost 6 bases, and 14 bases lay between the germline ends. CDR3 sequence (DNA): TGCAGTGCCGCTCAGGGTGGAGATGAAAAACTGTTTTTT. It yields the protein CSAAQGGDEKLFF.

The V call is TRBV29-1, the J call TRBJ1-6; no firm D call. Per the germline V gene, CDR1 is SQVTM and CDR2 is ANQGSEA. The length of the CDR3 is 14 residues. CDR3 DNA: TGCAGTGCTAGAACAATAACAGATAATTCACCCCTCCACTTT. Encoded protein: CSARTITDNSPLHF.